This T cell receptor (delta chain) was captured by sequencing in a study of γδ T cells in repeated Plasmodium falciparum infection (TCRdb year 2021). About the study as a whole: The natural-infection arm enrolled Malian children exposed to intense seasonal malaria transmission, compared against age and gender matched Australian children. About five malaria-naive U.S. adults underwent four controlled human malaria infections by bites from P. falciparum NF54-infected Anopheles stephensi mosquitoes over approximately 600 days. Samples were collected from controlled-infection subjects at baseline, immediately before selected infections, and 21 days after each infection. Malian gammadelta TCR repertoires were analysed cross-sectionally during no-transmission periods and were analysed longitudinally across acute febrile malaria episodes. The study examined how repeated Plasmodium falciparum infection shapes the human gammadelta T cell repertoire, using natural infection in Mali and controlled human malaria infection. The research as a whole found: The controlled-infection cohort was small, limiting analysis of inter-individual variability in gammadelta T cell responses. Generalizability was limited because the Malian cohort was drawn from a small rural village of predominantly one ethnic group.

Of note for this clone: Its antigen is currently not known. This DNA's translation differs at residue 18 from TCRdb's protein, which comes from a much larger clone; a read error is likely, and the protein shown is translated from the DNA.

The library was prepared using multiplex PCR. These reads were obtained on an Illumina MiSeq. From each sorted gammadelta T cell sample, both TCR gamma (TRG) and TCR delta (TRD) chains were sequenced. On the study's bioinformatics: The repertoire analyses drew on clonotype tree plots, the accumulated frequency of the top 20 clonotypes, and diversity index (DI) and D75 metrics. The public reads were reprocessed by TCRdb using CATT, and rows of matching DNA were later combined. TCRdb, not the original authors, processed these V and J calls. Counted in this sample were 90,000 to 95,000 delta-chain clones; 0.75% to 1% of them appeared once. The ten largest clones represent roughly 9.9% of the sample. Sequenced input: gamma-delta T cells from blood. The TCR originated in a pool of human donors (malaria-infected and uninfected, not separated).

At the DNA level, the sequence is TGTGCTCTTGGGTCACAATCCTACGACCGGGGATACGTCCGGGAGAACACCGGTAAACTCATCTTT. It is translated as CALGSQSYDRGYVRENTGKLIF. The chain is made from TRDV1 and TRDJ1, with 9 middle bases fitting TRDD3. CDR1 and CDR2 are drawn from the germline V gene: TSWWSYY, QGS. There are 22 amino acids in the CDR3, from cysteine to phenylalanine inclusive. Kept here is only the CDR3 DNA, which spans 66 bases and is read in frame from base 1.